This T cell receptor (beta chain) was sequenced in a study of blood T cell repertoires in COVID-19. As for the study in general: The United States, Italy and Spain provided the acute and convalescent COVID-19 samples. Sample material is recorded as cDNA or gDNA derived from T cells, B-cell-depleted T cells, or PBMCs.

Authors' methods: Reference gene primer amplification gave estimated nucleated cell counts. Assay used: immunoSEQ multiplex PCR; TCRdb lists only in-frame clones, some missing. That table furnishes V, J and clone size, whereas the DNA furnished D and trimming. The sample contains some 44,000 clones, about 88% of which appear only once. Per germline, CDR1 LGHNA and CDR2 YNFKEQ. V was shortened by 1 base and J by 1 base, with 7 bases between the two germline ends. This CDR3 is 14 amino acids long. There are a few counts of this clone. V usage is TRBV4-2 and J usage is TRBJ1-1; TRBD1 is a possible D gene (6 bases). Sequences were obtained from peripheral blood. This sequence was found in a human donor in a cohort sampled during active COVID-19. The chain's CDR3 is CASSQATGNTEAFF. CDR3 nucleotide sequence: TGTGCCAGCAGCCAAGCGACAGGGAACACTGAAGCTTTCTTT.